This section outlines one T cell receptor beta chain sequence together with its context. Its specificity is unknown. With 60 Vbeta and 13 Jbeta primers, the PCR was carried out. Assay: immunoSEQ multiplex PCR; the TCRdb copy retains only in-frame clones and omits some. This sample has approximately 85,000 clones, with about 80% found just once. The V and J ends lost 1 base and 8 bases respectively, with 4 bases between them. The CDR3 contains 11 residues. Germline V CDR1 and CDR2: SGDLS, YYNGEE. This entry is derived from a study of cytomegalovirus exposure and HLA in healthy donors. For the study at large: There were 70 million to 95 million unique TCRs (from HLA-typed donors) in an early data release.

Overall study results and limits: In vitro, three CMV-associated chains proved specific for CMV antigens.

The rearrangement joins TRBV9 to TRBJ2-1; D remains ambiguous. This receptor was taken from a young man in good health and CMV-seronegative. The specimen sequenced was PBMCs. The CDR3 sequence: CASSVSDEQFF. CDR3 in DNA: TGTGCCAGCAGCGTATCGGATGAGCAGTTCTTC.